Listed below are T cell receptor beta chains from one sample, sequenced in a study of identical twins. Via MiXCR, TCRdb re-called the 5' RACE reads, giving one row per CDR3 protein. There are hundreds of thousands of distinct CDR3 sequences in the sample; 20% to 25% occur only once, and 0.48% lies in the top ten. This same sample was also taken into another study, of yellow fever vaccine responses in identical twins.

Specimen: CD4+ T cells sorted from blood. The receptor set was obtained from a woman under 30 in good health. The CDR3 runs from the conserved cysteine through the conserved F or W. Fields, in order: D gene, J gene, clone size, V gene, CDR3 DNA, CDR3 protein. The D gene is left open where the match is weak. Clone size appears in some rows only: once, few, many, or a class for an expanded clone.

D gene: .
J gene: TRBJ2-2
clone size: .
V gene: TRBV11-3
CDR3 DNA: TGTGCCAGCAGCCATACTACAGGGTTCGTCGGGGAGCTGTTTTTT
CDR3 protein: CASSHTTGFVGELFF

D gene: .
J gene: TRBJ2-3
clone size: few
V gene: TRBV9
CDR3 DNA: TGTGCCAGCAGCGTATTTGCGTCGGTCGGCACAGATACGCAGTATTTT
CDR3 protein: CASSVFASVGTDTQYF

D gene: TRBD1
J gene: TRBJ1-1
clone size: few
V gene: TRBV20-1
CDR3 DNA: TGCAGTGCTGACAGACAGGGGTGGACTGAAGCTTTCTTT
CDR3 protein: CSADRQGWTEAFF

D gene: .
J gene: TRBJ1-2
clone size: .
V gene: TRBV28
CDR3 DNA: TGTGCCAGCACCCGGACAGTTCCTAGTGGCTACACCTTC
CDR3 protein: CASTRTVPSGYTF

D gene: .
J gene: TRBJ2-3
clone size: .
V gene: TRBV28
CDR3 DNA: TGTGCCAGCAGTTTACCAGGCGCCTATGAAGATACGCAGTATTTT
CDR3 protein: CASSLPGAYEDTQYF

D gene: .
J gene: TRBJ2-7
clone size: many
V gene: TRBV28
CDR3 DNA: TGTGCCAGCAGTTTTTCAGGGGTATACGAGCAGTACTTC
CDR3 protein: CASSFSGVYEQYF

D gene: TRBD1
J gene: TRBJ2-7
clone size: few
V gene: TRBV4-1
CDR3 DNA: TGCGCCAGCAGCCCGGCACAGGGGAGCCTTTACGAGCAGTACTTC
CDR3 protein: CASSPAQGSLYEQYF

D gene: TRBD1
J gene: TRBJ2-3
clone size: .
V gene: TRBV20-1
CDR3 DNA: TGCAGTGCTAGCCCCGGGACAGGGGTCTTAGATACGCAGTATTTT
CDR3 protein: CSASPGTGVLDTQYF

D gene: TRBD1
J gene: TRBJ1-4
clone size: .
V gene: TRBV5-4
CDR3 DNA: TGTGCCAGCAGCACGGGACAGACACGGGGAACTAATGAAAAACTGTTTTTT
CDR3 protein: CASSTGQTRGTNEKLFF

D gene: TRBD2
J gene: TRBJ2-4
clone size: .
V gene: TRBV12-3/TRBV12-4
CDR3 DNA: TGTGCCAGCAGTCGCCGACTAGCGGGAATAGCCAAAAACATTCAGTACTTC
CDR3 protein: CASSRRLAGIAKNIQYF

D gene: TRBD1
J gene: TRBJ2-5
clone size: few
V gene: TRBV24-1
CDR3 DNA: TGTGCCACCAGTGACACGACAGGGGGGGCGAAGACCCAGTACTTC
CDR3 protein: CATSDTTGGAKTQYF

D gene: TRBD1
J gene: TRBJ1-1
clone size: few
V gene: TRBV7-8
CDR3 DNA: TGTGCCAGCAGCTTAAAGGACAGGGTAACTGAAGCTTTCTTT
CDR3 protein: CASSLKDRVTEAFF

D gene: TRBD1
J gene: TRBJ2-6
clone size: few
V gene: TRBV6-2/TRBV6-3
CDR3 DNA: TGTGCCAGCAGCCCGACAGGGAAAGGGGCCAACGTCCTGACTTTC
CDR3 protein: CASSPTGKGANVLTF

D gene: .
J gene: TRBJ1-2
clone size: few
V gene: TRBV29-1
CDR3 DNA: TGCAGCGACAAGACCACAGGGAACACCTTC
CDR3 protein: CSDKTTGNTF

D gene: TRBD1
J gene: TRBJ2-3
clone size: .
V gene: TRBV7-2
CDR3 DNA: TGTGCCAGCAGCCCGACAGGGGGTCGTGCAGATACGCAGTATTTT
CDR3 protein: CASSPTGGRADTQYF

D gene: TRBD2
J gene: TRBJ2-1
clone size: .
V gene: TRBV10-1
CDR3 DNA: TGCGCCAGCAGTGTCCAGCGGGAGTCGGTTGAGCAGTTCTTC
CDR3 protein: CASSVQRESVEQFF

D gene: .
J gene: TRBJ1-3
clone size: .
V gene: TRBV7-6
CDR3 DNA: TGTGCCAGCAGCGCCGGCCTTGTCTCTGGAAACACCATATATTTT
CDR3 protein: CASSAGLVSGNTIYF

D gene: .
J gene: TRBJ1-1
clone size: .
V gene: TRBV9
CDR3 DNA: TGTGCCAGCAGCGCCGACAGACTGAACACTGAAGCTTTCTTT
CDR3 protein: CASSADRLNTEAFF

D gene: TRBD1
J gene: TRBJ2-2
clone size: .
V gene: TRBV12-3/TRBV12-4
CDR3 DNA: TGTGCCAGCAGCCAGGGGGTATTTCGAGCCACCGGGGAGCTGTTTTTT
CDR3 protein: CASSQGVFRATGELFF

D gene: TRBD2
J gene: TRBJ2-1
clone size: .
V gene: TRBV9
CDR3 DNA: TGTGCCAGCAGCCTACGCGGGACTAGCGGACCCAATGAGCAGTTCTTC
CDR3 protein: CASSLRGTSGPNEQFF

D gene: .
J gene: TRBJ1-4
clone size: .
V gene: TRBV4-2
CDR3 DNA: TGTGCCAGCAGCCAAGATTCGGTGGCAGCCGTTGCAACTAATGAAAAACTGTTTTTT
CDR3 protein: CASSQDSVAAVATNEKLFF

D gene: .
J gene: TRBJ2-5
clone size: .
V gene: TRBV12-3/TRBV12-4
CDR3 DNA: TGTGCCAGCAGTTTAGGCATTCCGGGTGAGACCCAGTACTTC
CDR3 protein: CASSLGIPGETQYF

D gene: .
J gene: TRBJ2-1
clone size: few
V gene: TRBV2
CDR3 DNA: TGTGCCAGCAGTGAAGCGAATACAGCGGATGAGCAGTTCTTC
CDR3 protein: CASSEANTADEQFF

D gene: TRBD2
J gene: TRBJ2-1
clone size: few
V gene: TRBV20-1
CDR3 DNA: TGCAGTGCCACCCTCCTCGCGGGAGCCTACAATGAGCAGTTCTTC
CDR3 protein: CSATLLAGAYNEQFF